This T cell receptor beta chain was captured by sequencing in a study of shared clonotypes between healthy human individuals. Profiling relied on immunoSEQ multiplex PCR, and the TCRdb table lists in-frame clones only, not all of them. The sample includes roughly 1,000,000 clones, approximately 80% of them seen just once. Unmatched junction bases numbered 16, after V lost 4 bases and J lost 0 bases. This CDR3 contains 18 residues. The sample consisted of memory CD4+ T cells from PBMCs. Subset in this sample: CD45RA-negative fraction. This clonotype was sampled from a young man in good health. Some clones in this sample may be carry-over from other donors' samples. The rearrangement links TRBV5-3 to TRBJ2-7; 7 bases line up with TRBD2. TRBV5-3 is an ORF for which the function is uncertain. The CDR3 loop reads CARSADPSGKKHSYEQYF. CDR3 bases: TGTGCCAGAAGCGCGGACCCTAGCGGCAAGAAACACTCCTACGAGCAGTACTTC.